This record covers a single T cell receptor beta chain. Its antigen is unidentified. CD45RO-negative, CCR7-selected cells formed the naive CD8 fraction, which excluded terminally differentiated effector memory CD45RA+ cells. The sample is drawn from a study of shared clonotypes between healthy human individuals. Study-wide points: Specimens sampled were limited to blood, with tissue repertoires likely differing.

TCRdb's table, derived via immunoSEQ multiplex PCR, lists solely in-frame clones and lacks some. The sample lists around 650,000 clones, approximately 96% seen once, with 0.11% in the top ten. The sequenced material came from naive CD8+ T cells sorted from blood. This TCR was recovered from a woman between 25 and 40 years old in good health.

The CDR3 sequence is CASSFAPAMVAFF. DNA of the CDR3: TGTGCCAGCAGCTTTGCCCCCGCAATGGTAGCTTTCTTT. V is TRBV7-9 and J is TRBJ1-1, with D hard to call. From germline, CDR1 is SEHNR and CDR2 FQNEAQ (reference sequence). The CDR3 runs 13 residues. V was trimmed by 3 bases and J by 10 bases, leaving 15 bases between them.